Listed here are 9 T cell receptor beta chains from one sample, sequenced in a study of T-cell memory formation after mild COVID-19. TCRdb analysed the 5' RACE reads with MiXCR anew, one entry per CDR3 protein. The repertoire has 300,000 or so distinct CDR3 sequences, around a sixth of them found once; the top ten carry 22%. Source material: PBMCs or a T cell subset sorted from them (not recorded which). Every receptor here comes from a man aged 18 to 30 who had mild COVID-19 (a few samples of this study predate the infection). Cell type and time point are not known.

This clonotype was found a few times. The gene calls are TRBV6-4 and TRBJ2-1; TRBD2 matches 12 bases. This CDR3 region has 16 residues. The junction had 1 base not matched to a gene; V was cut back by 0 bases and J by 4 bases. CDR1 MRHNA and CDR2 SNTAGT come from the germline V gene. In nucleotides, the CDR3 is TGTGCCAGCAGTGACTCTGGGACTAGCGGGTACAATGAGCAGTTCTTC. Protein sequence: CASSDSGTSGYNEQFF.

This clonotype was seen more than once but under ten times. The chain uses TRBV11-2 and TRBJ1-5; 8 nucleotides agree with TRBD1. Per the germline V gene, CDR1 is SGHAT and CDR2 is FQNNGV. Trimming cost V 5 bases and J 7 bases; bases outside gene matches: 7. This CDR3 comprises 14 residues. The CDR3 coding sequence is TGTGCCAGCAGCCCGGGGACAGGAGCCCAGCCCCAGCATTTT. Protein product: CASSPGTGAQPQHF.

The chain joins TRBV3-1 to TRBJ2-3; D not certain. CDR1 is LGHDT, CDR2 YNNKEL, per germline (reference sequence). V lost 5 bases and J 2 bases, leaving 8 bases between the germline ends. The CDR3 length is 13 residues. The chain's CDR3 is CASSFLLTDTQYF. The CDR3 nucleotides read TGTGCCAGCAGCTTTCTTCTCACAGATACGCAGTATTTT.

V is TRBV15 and J is TRBJ2-1, with 11 bases aligning to TRBD1. The CDR3 covers 15 residues. J was trimmed by 6 bases and V by 3 bases; bases with no gene match: 4. Germline CDR1 LNHNV, CDR2 YYDKDF (reference sequence). CDR3 nucleotide sequence: TGTGCCACCAGCAGCGGGACAGGGGGTCTCAATGAGCAGTTCTTC. Translating gives CATSSGTGGLNEQFF.

This clonotype was observed a handful of times. The rearrangement links TRBV10-3 to TRBJ1-1; D perhaps matches TRBD1 (5 bases). V lost 7 bases to trimming and J lost 0 bases, with 9 bases between them. The CDR3 loop spans 13 amino acids. Germline assignment: CDR1 ENHRY and CDR2 SYGVKD. CDR3 bases: TGTGCCATCACGGGGCGGTTGAACACTGAAGCTTTCTTT. Amino acid sequence: CAITGRLNTEAFF.

This clonotype was found a few times. The gene calls are TRBV9 and TRBJ1-2, with no clear D. The V gene's germline CDR1 is SGDLS and CDR2 YYNGEE. The ends were cut back, 4 bases at V and 0 bases at J, with 10 bases in the middle. CDR3 length: 14 amino acids. The DNA of the CDR3 is TGTGCCAGCAGCCCACGCCGGGCTAACTATGGCTACACCTTC. Protein product: CASSPRRANYGYTF.

This chain links TRBV12-5 with TRBJ2-5; D may match TRBD1 or TRBD2 (6 bases each). This CDR3 contains 15 residues. The germline V gene has CDR1 LGHNT and CDR2 FRNRAP. V was trimmed by 0 bases and J by 5 bases, leaving 13 bases between them. The CDR3 loop reads CASGLVSGARETQYF. CDR3 coding DNA: TGTGCTAGTGGTTTGGTATCGGGGGCGCGGGAGACCCAGTACTTC.

The chain couples TRBV7-2 to TRBJ2-4; D may be TRBD1 or TRBD2 (5 bases each). Between the trimmed V and J ends, which lost 1 base and 1 base, there was a span of 11 bases. This CDR3 has 16 amino acids. Germline-derived CDR1 and CDR2 are SGHTA and FQGNSA. CDR3 DNA sequence: TGTGCCAGCAGCTTAGACCCGGGGACCGCCAAAAACATTCAGTACTTC. This sequence encodes CASSLDPGTAKNIQYF.

The chain employs TRBV7-9 and TRBJ1-4; D gene uncertain. The CDR3 is 15 residues long. Trimming took off 3 bases at V and 4 bases at J, with 12 bases between the two ends. Germline CDR1 reads SEHNR; CDR2 reads FQNEAQ (reference sequence). The CDR3 protein is CASSFLPGHNEKLFF. CDR3 coding DNA: TGTGCCAGCAGCTTTTTGCCAGGTCATAATGAAAAACTGTTTTTT.